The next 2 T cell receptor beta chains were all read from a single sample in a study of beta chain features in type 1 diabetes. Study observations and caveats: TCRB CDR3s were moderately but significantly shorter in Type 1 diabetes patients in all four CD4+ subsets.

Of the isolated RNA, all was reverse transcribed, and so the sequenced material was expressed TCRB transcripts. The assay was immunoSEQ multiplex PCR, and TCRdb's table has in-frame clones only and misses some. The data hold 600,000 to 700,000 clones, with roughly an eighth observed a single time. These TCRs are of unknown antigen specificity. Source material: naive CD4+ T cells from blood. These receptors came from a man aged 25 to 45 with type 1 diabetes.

CDR3: CASSFRVKSAAFF. The DNA for the CDR3 is TGTGCCAGCAGTTTCAGGGTGAAGTCGGCAGCTTTCTTT. J is TRBJ1-1 and V is TRBV11-1; a possible D gene is TRBD1 (5 bases). The V gene's germline CDR1 is SGHAT and CDR2 FQDESV (reference sequence). Trimming cost V 6 bases and J 10 bases, with 18 bases left between them. The CDR3 sequence is 13 residues long.

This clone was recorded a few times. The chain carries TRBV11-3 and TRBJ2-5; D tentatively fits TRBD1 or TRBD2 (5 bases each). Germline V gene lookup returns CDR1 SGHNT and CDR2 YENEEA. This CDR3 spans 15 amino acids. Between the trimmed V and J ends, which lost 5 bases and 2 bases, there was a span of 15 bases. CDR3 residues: CASSQGGPGQETQYF. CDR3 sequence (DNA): TGTGCCAGCAGCCAGGGCGGACCGGGGCAAGAGACCCAGTACTTC. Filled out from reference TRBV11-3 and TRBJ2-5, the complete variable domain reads EAGVVQSPRYKIIEKKQPVAFWCNPISGHNTLYWYLQNLGQGPELLIRYENEEAVDDSQLPKDRFSAERLKGVDSTLKIQPAELGDSAVYLCASSQGGPGQETQYFGPGTRLLVL.